The next 23 T cell receptor beta chains were all read from a single sample in a study of human T cells and chemical hapten exposure. MiXCR, run by TCRdb on the RACE reads, gives a single entry per CDR3 protein. The table shows fewer than 200,000 distinct CDR3 sequences, with about 20% occurring only once. Time point denoted: patch test 1, 2 weeks after DPC sensitization. Treatment specified: therapeutic diphenylcyclopropenone sensitization with weekly scalp DPC. The sequencing used whole blood, collected in connection with sensitization to the hapten diphenylcyclopropenone (DPC). These receptors were obtained from a woman between 50 and 59 years old with alopecia areata. Some clones in this sample may be carry-over from other donors' samples.

This clonotype was observed a few times. The chain combines TRBV29-1 with TRBJ2-1; 8 nucleotides agree with TRBD2. The germline V gene encodes CDR1 SQVTM and CDR2 ANQGSEA. V trimming: 4 bases; J trimming: 10 bases; junction bases outside the gene matches: 9. The CDR3 is made up of 13 amino acids. CDR3 nucleotides: TGCAGCGTTGTGGTCGGGGGGGGTACGGAGCAGTTCTTC. This gives the protein CSVVVGGGTEQFF.

This clonotype was seen only a few times. V and J are TRBV7-9 and TRBJ1-1; maybe TRBD1 (6 bases). There are 14 residues in the CDR3. V dropped 1 base and J dropped 2 bases, with 8 bases sitting between them. CDR1 is SEHNR, CDR2 FQNEAQ, per germline (reference sequence). The CDR3 nucleotides are TGTGCCAGCAGCTTAGACAGGGCTAACACTGAAGCTTTCTTT. Residues: CASSLDRANTEAFF. The entire variable domain, with the rest obtained from reference TRBV7-9 and TRBJ1-1, is as follows: DTGVSQNPRHKITKRGQNVTFRCDPISEHNRLYWYRQTLGQGPEFLTYFQNEAQLEKSRLLSDRFSAERPKGSFSTLEIQRTEQGDSAMYLCASSLDRANTEAFFGQGTRLTVV.

This clonotype was seen a few times. The chain uses TRBV2 and TRBJ1-4, with TRBD1 matching over 8 bases. The germline CDR1 and CDR2 sequences are SNHLY and FYNNEI. With V trimmed by 5 bases and J by 5 bases, 1 base remained unmatched. This CDR3 is 13 amino acids long. CDR3 protein: CASSWDRNEKLFF. Here the CDR3 DNA reads TGTGCCAGCAGTTGGGACAGGAATGAAAAACTGTTTTTT.

The V call is TRBV19, the J call TRBJ2-5; 7 nucleotides align to TRBD1. The germline V gene encodes CDR1 LNHDA and CDR2 SQIVND (reference sequence). V dropped 6 bases and J dropped 10; count of bases not matched to a gene: 8. CDR3 size: 12 residues. CDR3: CASRPETGYQYF. CDR3 in DNA: TGTGCCAGTAGACCGGAGACAGGGTACCAGTACTTC.

CDR3 in DNA: TGTGCCAGCAGCCGAACCCTGACTAGCGGACAAGAGACCCAGTACTTC. Its protein product is CASSRTLTSGQETQYF. V gene TRBV7-9 combines with J gene TRBJ2-5; 9 bases line up with TRBD2. The CDR3 extends over 16 amino acids. Germline V CDR1 and CDR2: SEHNR, FQNEAQ (reference sequence). Trimming removed 5 bases from V and 2 bases from J; junction bases left unmatched: 9.

This clonotype was found a few times. V gene TRBV10-3 combines with J gene TRBJ1-2; D not certain. CDR3 size: 14 residues. V lost 1 base to trimming and J lost 0 bases, with 6 bases between them. The germline V gene encodes CDR1 ENHRY and CDR2 SYGVKD. The CDR3 sequence is CAISELRSNYGYTF. CDR3 DNA: TGTGCCATCAGTGAGTTGAGGTCTAACTATGGCTACACCTTC.

This clonotype has a handful of counts. J is TRBJ1-1 and V is TRBV10-3; TRBD1 is a possible D gene (6 bases). Trimming removed 3 bases at V and 1 base at J, with 15 bases between. From germline, CDR1 is ENHRY and CDR2 SYGVKD. The CDR3 sequence is 16 residues long. CDR3 nucleotides: TGTGCCATCAGTGAACCAGGGAAACAGGGGAACACTGAAGCTTTCTTT. Amino acid sequence: CAISEPGKQGNTEAFF.

The chain combines TRBV20-1 with TRBJ2-5; TRBD2 agrees at 11 bases. Per germline, CDR1 DFQATT and CDR2 SNEGSKA (reference sequence). This CDR3 is built from 14 residues. Trimming at V came to 8 bases and at J to 1 base, leaving 6 bases not matched to a gene. The CDR3 is CSWGLAETQETQYF. The CDR3 coding sequence is TGCAGTTGGGGACTAGCGGAGACCCAAGAGACCCAGTACTTC.

The CDR3 nucleotides read TGTGCCAGCAGTCCGGGACAGCACACAGATACGCAGTATTTT. Protein: CASSPGQHTDTQYF. The chain joins TRBV12-3 or TRBV12-4 to TRBJ2-3, with 7 bases that match TRBD1. The CDR3 is 14 amino acids. The trim removed 5 bases at V and 2 bases at J, leaving 4 bases unmatched.

The sample holds a few counts of this clonotype. V is TRBV15 and J is TRBJ1-4; D is possibly TRBD1 (6 bases). The germline V gene has CDR1 LNHNV and CDR2 YYDKDF (reference sequence). V was cut by 2 bases and J by 3 bases, with 10 bases left in between. This CDR3 has 15 amino acids. CDR3: CATSRTGFANEKLFF. CDR3 DNA: TGTGCCACCAGCAGAACAGGGTTTGCTAATGAAAAACTGTTTTTT.

The genes are TRBV29-1 and TRBJ2-5; D remains ambiguous. The germline gives CDR1 SQVTM, CDR2 ANQGSEA. Trimming removed 7 bases from V and 2 bases from J, with 8 bases in between. The CDR3 is made up of 11 amino acids. The CDR3 reads CSGSVQETQYF. CDR3 bases: TGCAGCGGGAGCGTTCAAGAGACCCAGTACTTC. The entire variable domain, with the rest obtained from reference TRBV29-1 and TRBJ2-5, is as follows: SAVISQKPSRDICQRGTSLTIQCQVDSQVTMMFWYRQQPGQSLTLIATANQGSEATYESGFVIDKFPISRPNLTFSTLTVSNMSPEDSSIYLCSGSVQETQYFGPGTRLLVL.

This clonotype was recorded a few times. The J gene is TRBJ2-5, the V gene TRBV24-1, with D maybe TRBD2 (5 bases). V dropped 4 bases and J dropped 6 bases, with 8 bases sitting between them. Germline V gene lookup returns CDR1 KGHDR and CDR2 SFDVKD. The CDR3 covers 12 residues. The CDR3 protein is CATSESGKTQYF. CDR3 coding DNA: TGTGCCACCAGTGAGTCCGGGAAGACCCAGTACTTC.

This clonotype was observed a few times. V is TRBV6-5 and J is TRBJ2-6, with D possibly being TRBD1 or TRBD2 (5 bases each). This CDR3 has 18 amino acids. V was pared by 0 bases and J by 0 bases, with 12 bases between. From germline, CDR1 is MNHEY and CDR2 SVGAGI. DNA for the CDR3: TGTGCCAGCAGTTACTCGTGGGGACCTAGCTCTGGGGCCAACGTCCTGACTTTC. Its protein is CASSYSWGPSSGANVLTF.

This clonotype was seen only a few times. The chain combines TRBV5-1 with TRBJ2-2, with D possibly being TRBD2 (6 bases). CDR3 size: 15 residues. Trimming removed 4 bases at V and 6 bases at J, with 16 bases between. Germline values: CDR1 SGHRS, CDR2 YFSETQ. CDR3 DNA sequence: TGCGCCAGCAGCCTCTCTCTAGGGGAGGCCGGGGAGCTGTTTTTT. This encodes CASSLSLGEAGELFF.

V usage is TRBV5-1 and J usage is TRBJ2-7; 8 bases agree with TRBD1. V was pared by 2 bases and J by 3 bases, with 7 bases of the junction left unmatched. The CDR3 totals 15 residues. CDR1 is SGHRS and CDR2 is YFSETQ in the germline V gene. CDR3 sequence: CASSLRRTGIYEQYF. The CDR3, as DNA: TGCGCCAGCAGCTTACGTAGGACAGGGATCTACGAGCAGTACTTC.

The genes are TRBV29-1 and TRBJ1-1; no reliable D call. CDR1 and CDR2 (germline): SQVTM, ANQGSEA. V lost 2 bases, J lost 1 base, and 8 bases lay in between. The CDR3 totals 13 residues. The CDR3: CSVETIANTEAFF. As DNA, the CDR3 is TGCAGCGTTGAAACAATCGCGAACACTGAAGCTTTCTTT.

This clonotype was observed a few times. J is TRBJ1-5 and V is TRBV29-1; the D is unclear. This CDR3 has 13 residues. Trimming took 5 bases from V and 5 from J, leaving 13 bases between them. Germline loops: CDR1 SQVTM, CDR2 ANQGSEA. This CDR3 reads CSVRVRSDQPQHF. In DNA, the CDR3 is TGCAGCGTTCGGGTGAGGTCTGATCAGCCCCAGCATTTT. Based on the CDR3 plus reference TRBV29-1 and TRBJ1-5, the full variable domain is SAVISQKPSRDICQRGTSLTIQCQVDSQVTMMFWYRQQPGQSLTLIATANQGSEATYESGFVIDKFPISRPNLTFSTLTVSNMSPEDSSIYLCSVRVRSDQPQHFGDGTRLSIL.

This sequence joins TRBV7-2 and TRBJ1-1; D not resolved. The germline V and J ends were trimmed by 5 bases and 6 bases, with 16 bases remaining between them. Germline V gene lookup returns CDR1 SGHTA and CDR2 FQGNSA. This CDR3 has 14 amino acids. The CDR3 reads CASSKHSAGAEAFF. The CDR3 DNA is TGTGCCAGCAGCAAACACAGTGCGGGCGCTGAAGCTTTCTTT.

As to this clonotype: This clone may be a read error of a much larger clone one base away. The chain carries TRBV5-1 and TRBJ1-6; D uncertain. Germline V gives CDR1 SGHRS, CDR2 YFSETQ. V shed 4 bases and J shed 7 bases, with 9 bases lying between them. The CDR3 runs 13 residues. In DNA, the CDR3 is TGCGCCAGCAGCCCCCTAGGGAATTCACCCCTCCACTTT. This translates into CASSPLGNSPLHF.

CDR3 residues: CASSPIENTEAFF. The CDR3 nucleotides read TGCGCCAGCAGCCCTATAGAGAACACTGAAGCTTTCTTT. This chain links TRBV5-1 with TRBJ1-1; D ambiguous. This CDR3 is built from 13 residues. Germline lookup yields CDR1 SGHRS and CDR2 YFSETQ. Trimming pared 4 bases from V and 1 base from J, leaving 8 bases between. Complete variable domain (other parts from reference TRBV5-1 and TRBJ1-1): KAGVTQTPRYLIKTRGQQVTLSCSPISGHRSVSWYQQTPGQGLQFLFEYFSETQRNKGNFPGRFSGRQFSNSRSEMNVSTLELGDSALYLCASSPIENTEAFFGQGTRLTVV.

This clonotype was found a few times. This chain uses TRBV7-3 with TRBJ2-3, with 11 positions matching TRBD2. Losses at the gene ends were 5 bases for V and 3 bases for J; bases not matched to a gene: 7. CDR1 is SGHTA and CDR2 is FQGTGA in the germline V gene. The CDR3 spans 16 residues. The CDR3: CASSPMGLAVTDTQYF. The CDR3 DNA sequence: TGTGCCAGCAGCCCAATGGGACTAGCGGTTACAGATACGCAGTATTTT.

The rearrangement links TRBV7-9 to TRBJ2-7, with 7 bases fitting TRBD2. The germline V gene has CDR1 SEHNR and CDR2 FQNEAQ (reference sequence). Losses at the gene ends were 5 bases for V and 3 bases for J; bases not matched to a gene: 10. The CDR3 has 15 residues. CDR3 loop: CASSRLRDYSYEQYF. The CDR3 DNA reads as TGTGCCAGCAGCCGTCTCCGGGACTACAGCTACGAGCAGTACTTC.

This chain joins TRBV27 and TRBJ2-7; 8 nucleotides match TRBD1. J lost 3 bases, V lost 10 bases, and 8 bases had no gene match. The CDR3 is 13 residues long. The germline gives CDR1 MNHEY, CDR2 SMNVEV (reference sequence). CDR3 loop: CATGQGGSYEQYF. CDR3 nucleotide sequence: TGTGCCACCGGACAGGGAGGTAGCTACGAGCAGTACTTC.